This T cell receptor beta chain was found in a study of T cell clusters in autoimmune cytopenias. CDR3 length: 17 amino acids. Germline CDR1 MNHEY, CDR2 SMNVEV (reference sequence). Study-wide findings and caveats: Healthy donors had approximately 3.1-fold more exclusive TRB clusters than active autoimmune hepatitis patients.

TRB amplification used 200 to 250 ng of peripheral blood genomic DNA. This clonotype is called medium-sized (0.01 to 0.1%) based on its frequency. No antigen is known for it. TRB was amplified by touch-down multiplex PCR, primer pools A and B combined. TCRdb reprocessed the multiplex PCR reads; each CDR3 protein has one entry and no DNA is given. The table lists 2,000 to 2,500 distinct CDR3 sequences. This sample was also put to use in a study of T cell repertoires in aging, cancer and after chemotherapy. That paper notes: In each cancer cohort, median generation probability increased across chemotherapy, suggesting thymic output rebounded.

The chain carries TRBV27 and TRBJ2-5. The sequenced material came from peripheral blood. This TCR was recovered from a human donor in good health. The CDR3 sequence: CASTLGRSRRVQETQYF.